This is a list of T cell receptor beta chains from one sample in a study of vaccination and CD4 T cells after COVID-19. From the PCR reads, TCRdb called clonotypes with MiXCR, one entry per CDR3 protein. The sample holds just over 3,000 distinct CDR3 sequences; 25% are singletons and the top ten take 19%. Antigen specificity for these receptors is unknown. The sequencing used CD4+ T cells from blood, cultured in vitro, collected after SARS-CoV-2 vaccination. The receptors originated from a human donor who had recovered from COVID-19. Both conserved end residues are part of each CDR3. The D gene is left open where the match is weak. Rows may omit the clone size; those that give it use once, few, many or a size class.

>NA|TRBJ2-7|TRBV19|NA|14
CASSIGVSHYEQYF
TGTGCCAGTAGTATCGGGGTTTCGCACTACGAGCAGTACTTC
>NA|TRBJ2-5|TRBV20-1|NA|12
CSASSSQETQYF
TGCAGTGCTAGTTCCAGTCAAGAGACCCAGTACTTC
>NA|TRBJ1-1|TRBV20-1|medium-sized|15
CSASPPVPADTEAFF
TGCAGTGCTAGCCCCCCTGTTCCGGCGGACACTGAAGCTTTCTTT
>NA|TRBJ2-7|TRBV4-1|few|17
CASSPANLGGYTYEQYF
TGCGCCAGCAGCCCAGCCAACCTCGGGGGTTATACCTACGAGCAGTACTTC
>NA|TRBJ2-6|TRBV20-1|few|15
CSAGSGSSGANVLTF
TGCAGTGCTGGAAGTGGATCCTCTGGGGCCAACGTCCTGACTTTC
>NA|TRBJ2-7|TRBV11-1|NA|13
CASSLSLEDEQYF
TGTGCCAGCAGCTTAAGCCTCGAGGACGAGCAGTACTTC
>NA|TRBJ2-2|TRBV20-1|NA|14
CSAAPGTSTGELFF
TGCAGTGCTGCCCCCGGGACCAGCACCGGGGAGCTGTTTTTT
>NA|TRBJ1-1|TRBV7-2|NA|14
CASSEGPGNTEAFF
TGTGCCAGCAGCGAAGGTCCTGGAAACACTGAAGCTTTCTTT
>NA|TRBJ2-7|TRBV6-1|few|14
CASSRGPGGYEQYF
TGTGCCAGCAGTCGAGGCCCCGGCGGGTACGAGCAGTACTTC
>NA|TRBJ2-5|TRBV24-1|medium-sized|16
CATSDSKDGYQETQYF
TGTGCCACCAGTGATTCCAAAGACGGTTACCAAGAGACCCAGTACTTC
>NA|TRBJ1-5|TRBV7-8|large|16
CASSLAIAGEGQPQHF
TGTGCCAGCAGCTTAGCGATAGCGGGGGAGGGTCAGCCCCAGCATTTT
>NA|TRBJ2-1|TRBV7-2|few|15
CASSLVGGPYNEQFF
TGTGCCAGCAGCTTAGTGGGGGGGCCTTACAATGAGCAGTTCTTC